This T cell receptor (beta chain) was sequenced during a study of PD-1 blockade in classical Hodgkin lymphoma. General study findings and limits: Newly diagnosed patients were reported to exhibit reduced baseline TCR diversity relative to healthy donors.

The CDR3 loop spans 13 amino acids. The germline CDR1 and CDR2 sequences are SNHLY and FYNNEI. V shed 5 bases, J shed 3 bases, and the junction held 2 bases outside the gene matches. All the patients suffered relapse after autologous stem cell transplantation, and brentuximab vedotin exposure differed. Libraries were prepared by immunoSEQ multiplex PCR; TCRdb keeps only in-frame clonotypes and omits some of them. This sample carries tens of thousands of clones, 75% to 90% of them seen once, and the ten largest clones take roughly a fifth. This clone was counted between two and nine times. Its antigen is undetermined.

The chain has TRBV2 and TRBJ1-2, with 8 bases that match TRBD1. The receptor's source is a human donor with classical Hodgkin lymphoma. The material sequenced was peripheral blood mononuclear cells (PBMCs), taken at baseline. The CDR3 DNA sequence: TGTGCCAGCAGTTCACAGGGGGACTATGGCTACACCTTC. Translation gives CASSSQGDYGYTF.